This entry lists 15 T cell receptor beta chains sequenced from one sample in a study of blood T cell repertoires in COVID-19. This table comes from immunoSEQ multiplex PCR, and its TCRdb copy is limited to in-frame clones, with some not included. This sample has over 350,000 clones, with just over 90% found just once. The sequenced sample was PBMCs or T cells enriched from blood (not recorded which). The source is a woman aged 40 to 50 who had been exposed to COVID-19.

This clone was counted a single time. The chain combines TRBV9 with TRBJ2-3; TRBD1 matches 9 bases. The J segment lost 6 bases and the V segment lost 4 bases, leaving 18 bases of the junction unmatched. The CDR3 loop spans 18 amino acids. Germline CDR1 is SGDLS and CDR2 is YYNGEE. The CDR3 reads CASSSRPGTGIRSDTQYF. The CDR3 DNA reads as TGTGCCAGCAGCTCTCGGCCTGGGACAGGGATTCGGTCGGATACGCAGTATTTT.

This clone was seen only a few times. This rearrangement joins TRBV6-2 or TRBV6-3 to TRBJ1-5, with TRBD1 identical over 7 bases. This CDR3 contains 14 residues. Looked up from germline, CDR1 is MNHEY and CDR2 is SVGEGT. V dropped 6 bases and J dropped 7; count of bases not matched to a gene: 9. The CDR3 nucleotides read TGTGCCAGCAGCCGTCGACAGGGTAGGCAGCCCCAGCATTTT. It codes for CASSRRQGRQPQHF.

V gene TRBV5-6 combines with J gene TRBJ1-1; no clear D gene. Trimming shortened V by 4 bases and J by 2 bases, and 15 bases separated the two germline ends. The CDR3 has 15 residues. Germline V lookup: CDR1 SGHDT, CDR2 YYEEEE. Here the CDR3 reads CASSPKLWPNTEAFF. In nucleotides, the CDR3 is TGTGCCAGCAGCCCCAAGTTGTGGCCAAACACTGAAGCTTTCTTT.

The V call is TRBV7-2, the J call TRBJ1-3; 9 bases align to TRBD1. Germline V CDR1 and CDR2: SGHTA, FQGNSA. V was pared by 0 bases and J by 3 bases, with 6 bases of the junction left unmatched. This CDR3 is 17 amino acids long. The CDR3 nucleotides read TGTGCCAGCAGCTTAGCCAGGGACAGGGTAAGTGGAAACACCATATATTTT. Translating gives CASSLARDRVSGNTIYF. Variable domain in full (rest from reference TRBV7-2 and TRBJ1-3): GAGVSQSPSNKVTEKGKDVELRCDPISGHTALYWYRQSLGQGLEFLIYFQGNSAPDKSGLPSDRFSAERTGGSVSTLTIQRTQQEDSAVYLCASSLARDRVSGNTIYFGEGSWLTVV.

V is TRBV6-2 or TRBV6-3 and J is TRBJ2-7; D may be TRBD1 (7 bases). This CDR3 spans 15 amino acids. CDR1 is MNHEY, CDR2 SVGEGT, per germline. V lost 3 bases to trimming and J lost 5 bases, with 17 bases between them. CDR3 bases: TGTGCCAGCAGTTATAATCCGGAGGGGGCTCACGAGCAGTACTTC. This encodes CASSYNPEGAHEQYF.

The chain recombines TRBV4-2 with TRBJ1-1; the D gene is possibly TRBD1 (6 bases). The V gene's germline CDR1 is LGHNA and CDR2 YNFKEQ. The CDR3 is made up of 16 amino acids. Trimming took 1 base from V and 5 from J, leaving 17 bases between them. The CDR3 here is CASSQGTFLQGTEAFF. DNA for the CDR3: TGTGCCAGCAGCCAAGGCACTTTTTTACAGGGTACTGAAGCTTTCTTT.

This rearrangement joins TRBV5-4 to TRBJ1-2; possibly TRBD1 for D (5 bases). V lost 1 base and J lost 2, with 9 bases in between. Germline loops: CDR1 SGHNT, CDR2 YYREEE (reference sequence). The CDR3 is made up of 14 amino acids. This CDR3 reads CASSLNGANYGYTF. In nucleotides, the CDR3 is TGTGCCAGCAGCTTGAATGGGGCCAACTATGGCTACACCTTC.

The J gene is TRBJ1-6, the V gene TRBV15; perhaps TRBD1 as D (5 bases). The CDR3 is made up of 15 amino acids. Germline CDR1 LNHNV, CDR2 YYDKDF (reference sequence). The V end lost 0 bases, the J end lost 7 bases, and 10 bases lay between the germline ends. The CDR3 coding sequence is TGTGCCACCAGCAGAGATGGGGCGGGAAATTCACCCCTCCACTTT. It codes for CATSRDGAGNSPLHF.

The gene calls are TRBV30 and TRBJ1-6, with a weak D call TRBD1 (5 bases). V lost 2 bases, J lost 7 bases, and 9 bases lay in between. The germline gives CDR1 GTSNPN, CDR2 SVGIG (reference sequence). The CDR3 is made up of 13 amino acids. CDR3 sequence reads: CAWSSYRNSPLHF. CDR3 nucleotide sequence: TGTGCCTGGAGTAGTTACAGGAATTCACCCCTCCACTTT. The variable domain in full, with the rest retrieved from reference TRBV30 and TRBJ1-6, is SQTIHQWPATLVQPVGSPLSLECTVEGTSNPNLYWYRQAAGRGLQLLFYSVGIGQISSEVPQNLSASRPQDRQFILSSKKLLLSDSGFYLCAWSSYRNSPLHFGNGTRLTVT.

CDR3 sequence reads: CASRSLATSTDTQYF. The CDR3 DNA reads TGTGCCAGCAGATCTCTAGCGACTAGCACAGATACGCAGTATTTT. V gene TRBV7-6 combines with J gene TRBJ2-3, with D perhaps TRBD2 (6 bases). The CDR3 consists of 15 residues. The V gene lost 6 bases and the J gene lost 0 bases, with 13 bases spanning the gap. In germline, CDR1 is SGHVS, CDR2 FNYEAQ.

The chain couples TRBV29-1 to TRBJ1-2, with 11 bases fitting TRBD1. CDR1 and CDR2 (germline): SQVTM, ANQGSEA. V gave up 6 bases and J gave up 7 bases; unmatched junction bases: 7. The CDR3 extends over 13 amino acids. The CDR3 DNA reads TGCAGCGTCCGGACAGGGGGCGCGGGTGGCTACACCTTC. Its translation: CSVRTGGAGGYTF.

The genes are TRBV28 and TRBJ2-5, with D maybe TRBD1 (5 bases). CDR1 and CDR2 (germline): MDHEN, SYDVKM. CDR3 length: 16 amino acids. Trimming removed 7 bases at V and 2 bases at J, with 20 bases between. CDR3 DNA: TGTGCCAGCACCCTAGGGGCTGGCAGTAAACAAGAGACCCAGTACTTC. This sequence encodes CASTLGAGSKQETQYF.

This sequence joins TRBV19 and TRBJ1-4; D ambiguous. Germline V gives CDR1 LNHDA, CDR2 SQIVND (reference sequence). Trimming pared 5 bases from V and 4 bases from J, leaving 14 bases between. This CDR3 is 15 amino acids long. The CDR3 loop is CASSPIVTGNEKLFF. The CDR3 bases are TGTGCCAGTAGTCCGATTGTCACGGGTAATGAAAAACTGTTTTTT.

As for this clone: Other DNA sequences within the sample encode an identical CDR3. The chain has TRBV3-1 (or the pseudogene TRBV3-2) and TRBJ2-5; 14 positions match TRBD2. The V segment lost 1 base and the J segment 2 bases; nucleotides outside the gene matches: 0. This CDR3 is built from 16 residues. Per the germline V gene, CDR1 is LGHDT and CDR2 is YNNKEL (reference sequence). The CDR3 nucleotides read TGTGCCAGCAGCCAAGGACTAGCGGGGGGGCAAGAGACCCAGTACTTC. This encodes CASSQGLAGGQETQYF.

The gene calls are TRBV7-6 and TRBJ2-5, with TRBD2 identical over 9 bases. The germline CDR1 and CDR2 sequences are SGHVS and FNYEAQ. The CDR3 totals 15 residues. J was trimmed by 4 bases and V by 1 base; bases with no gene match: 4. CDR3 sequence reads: CASSLVLAGIETQYF. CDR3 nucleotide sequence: TGTGCCAGCAGCTTAGTTCTAGCGGGGATAGAGACCCAGTACTTC.